One sample yielded the 5 T cell receptor beta chains listed below, sequenced in a study of neurological immune-mediated disorders. MiXCR, run by TCRdb on the 5' RACE reads, gives a single entry per CDR3 protein. The top ten hold 2.8% of the sample, which has roughly 70,000 distinct CDR3 sequences, 5.2% seen once. The sample was PBMCs. These receptors were collected from a woman in her 30s with multiple sclerosis.

This clonotype came up many times. The gene calls are TRBV4-2 and TRBJ2-3, with 7 positions matching TRBD1. The ends lost 0 bases at V and 4 bases at J; junction bases unmatched: 10. The CDR3 totals 17 residues. From germline, CDR1 is LGHNA and CDR2 YNFKEQ. The CDR3 nucleotides are TGTGCCAGCAGCCAAGATTTGGGGTCAGGGGGATCAGATACGCAGTATTTT. Its translation: CASSQDLGSGGSDTQYF.

This clonotype was detected many times. The chain combines TRBV5-1 with TRBJ1-6; D may be TRBD1 (6 bases). Germline loops: CDR1 SGHRS, CDR2 YFSETQ. The CDR3 runs to 15 residues. Trimming shortened V by 4 bases and J by 5 bases, and 13 bases separated the two germline ends. The CDR3 coding sequence is TGCGCCAGCAGCCTACCGGACAGAGATAATTCACCCCTCCACTTT. Encoded protein: CASSLPDRDNSPLHF.

This clonotype showed up many times. This rearrangement joins TRBV20-1 to TRBJ1-4; tentatively, D is TRBD1 (6 bases). Germline assignment: CDR1 DFQATT and CDR2 SNEGSKA (reference sequence). Trimming took 4 bases from V and 7 from J, leaving 7 bases between them. This CDR3 has 11 residues. CDR3 DNA: TGCAGTGCTAAGGGGGGTGAAAAACTGTTTTTT. Translating it yields CSAKGGEKLFF.

This clonotype was picked up many times. The chain links TRBV5-6 to TRBJ2-1; unclear D gene. This CDR3 region has 17 residues. CDR1 is SGHDT and CDR2 is YYEEEE in the germline V gene. The V and J ends lost 1 base and 4 bases respectively, with 18 bases between them. CDR3 sequence reads: CASSLFNGPGRYNEQFF. The DNA for the CDR3 is TGTGCCAGCAGCTTGTTTAATGGGCCAGGCCGATACAATGAGCAGTTCTTC.

The sample holds many counts of this clonotype. The chain has TRBV7-6 and TRBJ1-1; TRBD1 might be the D (6 bases). Deletions cut 6 bases from V and 7 bases from J, with 12 bases between. In germline, CDR1 is SGHVS, CDR2 FNYEAQ. This CDR3 is built from 12 residues. The CDR3 DNA follows: TGTGCCAGCAGTCGGACAGAGGATGAAGCTTTCTTT. This translates into CASSRTEDEAFF. The whole variable domain, remainder taken from reference TRBV7-6 and TRBJ1-1, is GAGVSQSPRYKVTKRGQDVALRCDPISGHVSLYWYRQALGQGPEFLTYFNYEAQQDKSGLPNDRFSAERPEGSISTLTIQRTEQRDSAMYRCASSRTEDEAFFGQGTRLTVV.